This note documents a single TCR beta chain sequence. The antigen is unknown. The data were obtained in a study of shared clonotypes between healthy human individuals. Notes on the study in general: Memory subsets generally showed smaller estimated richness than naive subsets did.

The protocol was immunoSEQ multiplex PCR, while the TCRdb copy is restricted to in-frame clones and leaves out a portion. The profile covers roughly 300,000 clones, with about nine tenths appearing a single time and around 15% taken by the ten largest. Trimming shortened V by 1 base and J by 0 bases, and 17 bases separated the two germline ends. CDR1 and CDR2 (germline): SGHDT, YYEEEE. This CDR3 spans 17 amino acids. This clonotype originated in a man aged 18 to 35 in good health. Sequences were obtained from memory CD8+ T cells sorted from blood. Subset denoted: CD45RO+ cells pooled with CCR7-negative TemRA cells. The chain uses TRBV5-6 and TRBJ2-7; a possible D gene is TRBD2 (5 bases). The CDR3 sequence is CASSLQVSDGSSYEQYF. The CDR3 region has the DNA TGTGCCAGCAGCTTGCAGGTTTCGGATGGGAGCTCCTACGAGCAGTACTTC.